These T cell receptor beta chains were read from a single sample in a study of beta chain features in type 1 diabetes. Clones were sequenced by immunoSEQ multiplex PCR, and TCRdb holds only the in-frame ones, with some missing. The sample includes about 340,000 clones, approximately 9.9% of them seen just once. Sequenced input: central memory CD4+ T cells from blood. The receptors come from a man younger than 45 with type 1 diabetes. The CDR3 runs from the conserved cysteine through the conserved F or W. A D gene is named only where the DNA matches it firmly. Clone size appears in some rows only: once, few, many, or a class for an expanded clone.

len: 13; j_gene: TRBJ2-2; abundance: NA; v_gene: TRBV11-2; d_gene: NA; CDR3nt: TGTGCCAGCAGCTCCCTCCCGGGAGGGGAGCTGTTTTTT; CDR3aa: CASSSLPGGELFF
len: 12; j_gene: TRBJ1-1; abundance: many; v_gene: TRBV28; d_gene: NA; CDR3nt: TGTGCCAGCAGAGCGGGCGGCACTGAAGCTTTCTTT; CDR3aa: CASRAGGTEAFF
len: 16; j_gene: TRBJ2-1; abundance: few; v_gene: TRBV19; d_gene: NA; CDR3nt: TGTGCCAGTAGTATAACATTCCAGGGGGGCAACAATGAGCAGTTCTTC; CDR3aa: CASSITFQGGNNEQFF
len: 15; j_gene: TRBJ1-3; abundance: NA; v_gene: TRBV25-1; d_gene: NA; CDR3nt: TGTGCCAGCAGTGAATTAGCCAACTCTGGAAACACCATATATTTT; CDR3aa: CASSELANSGNTIYF
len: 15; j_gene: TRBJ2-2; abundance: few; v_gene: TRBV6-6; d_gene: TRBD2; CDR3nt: TGTGCCAGCAAGGCCGGGACTAGCGGGACCGGGGAGCTGTTTTTT; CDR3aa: CASKAGTSGTGELFF
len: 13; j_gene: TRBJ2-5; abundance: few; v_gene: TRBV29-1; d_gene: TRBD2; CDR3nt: TGCAGCGTTGCCTCTAGCGGACAAGAGACCCAGTACTTC; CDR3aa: CSVASSGQETQYF
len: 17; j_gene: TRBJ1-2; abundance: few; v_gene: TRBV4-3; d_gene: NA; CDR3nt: TGCGCCAGCAGCCAAGATGGGAAAAACCAGAGTCTATATGGCTACACCTTC; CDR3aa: CASSQDGKNQSLYGYTF
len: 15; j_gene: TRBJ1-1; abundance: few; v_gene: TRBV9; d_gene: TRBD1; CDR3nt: TGTGCCAGCAGCGTAGGCTGGGACAGGGACACTGAAGCTTTCTTT; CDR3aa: CASSVGWDRDTEAFF
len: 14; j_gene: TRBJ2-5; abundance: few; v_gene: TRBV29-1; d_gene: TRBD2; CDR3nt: TGCAGCGTTCCCCAGCGGGAATTACAAGAGACCCAGTACTTC; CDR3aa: CSVPQRELQETQYF
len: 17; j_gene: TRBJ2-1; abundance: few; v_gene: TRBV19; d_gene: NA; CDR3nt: TGTGCCAGTAGTATAGAGCCCTGGAGGGGCTCCTACAATGAGCAGTTCTTC; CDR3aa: CASSIEPWRGSYNEQFF
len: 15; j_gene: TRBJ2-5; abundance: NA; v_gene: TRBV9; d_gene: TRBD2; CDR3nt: TGTGCCAGCAGCGGTACTAGCGGGGGCCAAGAGACCCAGTACTTC; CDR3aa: CASSGTSGGQETQYF
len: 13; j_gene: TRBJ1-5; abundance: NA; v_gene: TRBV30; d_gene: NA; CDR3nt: TGTGCCTGGAGTGTACAAGGCGGGCAGCCCCAGCATTTT; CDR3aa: CAWSVQGGQPQHF
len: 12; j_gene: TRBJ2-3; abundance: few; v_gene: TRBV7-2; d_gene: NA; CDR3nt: TGTGCCAGCAGCTTAGTTGGAGATACGCAGTATTTT; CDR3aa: CASSLVGDTQYF
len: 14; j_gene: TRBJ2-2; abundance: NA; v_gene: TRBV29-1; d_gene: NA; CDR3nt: TGCAGCGTATTACAGGTGTGGGGCACCGGGGAGCTGTTTTTT; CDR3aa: CSVLQVWGTGELFF
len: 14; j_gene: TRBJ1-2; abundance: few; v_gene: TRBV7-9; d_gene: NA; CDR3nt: TGTGCCAGCAGCTCTTTCCAGGGAGGCTATGGCTACACCTTC; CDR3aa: CASSSFQGGYGYTF
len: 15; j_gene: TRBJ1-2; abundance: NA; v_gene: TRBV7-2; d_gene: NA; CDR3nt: TGTGCCAGCAGCTTAGCGACAGGAGAAGAATATGGCTACACCTTC; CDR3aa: CASSLATGEEYGYTF
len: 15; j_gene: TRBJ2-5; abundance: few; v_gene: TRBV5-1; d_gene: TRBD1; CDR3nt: TGCGCCAGCAGCTTGGGTACAGGGGATCGGGAGACCCAGTACTTC; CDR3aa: CASSLGTGDRETQYF
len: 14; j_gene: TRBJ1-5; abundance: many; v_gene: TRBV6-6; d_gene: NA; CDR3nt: TGTGCCAGCAGTTACTCAGCTAGCAATCAGCCCCAGCATTTT; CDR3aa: CASSYSASNQPQHF
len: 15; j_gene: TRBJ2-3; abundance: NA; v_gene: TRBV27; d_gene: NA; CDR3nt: TGTGCCAGCAGTTTAACCCAGATACCTCCAGATACGCAGTATTTT; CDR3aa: CASSLTQIPPDTQYF
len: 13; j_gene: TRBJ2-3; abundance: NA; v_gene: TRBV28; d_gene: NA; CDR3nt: TGTGCCAGCAGTTTATTCAGCACAGATACGCAGTATTTT; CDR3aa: CASSLFSTDTQYF
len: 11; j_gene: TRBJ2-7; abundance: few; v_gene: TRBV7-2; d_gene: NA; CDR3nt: TGTGCCAGCAGCCATTCCTACGAGCAGTACTTC; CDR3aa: CASSHSYEQYF
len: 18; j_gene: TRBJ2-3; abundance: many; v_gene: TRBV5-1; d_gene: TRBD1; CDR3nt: TGCGCCAGCAGCGGGCAGAGGGCCCTCCAGGGGGGCACAGATACGCAGTATTTT; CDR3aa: CASSGQRALQGGTDTQYF
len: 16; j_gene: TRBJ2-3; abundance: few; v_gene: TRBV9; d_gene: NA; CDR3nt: TGTGCCAGCAGCGTTGGGAGTAGCGGCTACACAGATACGCAGTATTTT; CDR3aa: CASSVGSSGYTDTQYF
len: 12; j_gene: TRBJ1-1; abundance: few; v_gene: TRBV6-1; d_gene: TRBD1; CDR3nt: TGTGCCAGCAGTGAAGGGGACAGACAACCTTTCTTT; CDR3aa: CASSEGDRQPFF
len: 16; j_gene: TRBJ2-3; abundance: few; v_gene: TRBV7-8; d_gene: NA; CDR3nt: TGTGCCAGCAGCTTAGAGGGCTTAATTAGCACAGATACGCAGTATTTT; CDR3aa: CASSLEGLISTDTQYF
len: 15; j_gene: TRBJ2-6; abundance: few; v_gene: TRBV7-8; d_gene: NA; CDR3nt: TGTGCCAGCAGCTTATGGAATGGGGGGGCCAACGTCCTGACTTTC; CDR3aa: CASSLWNGGANVLTF
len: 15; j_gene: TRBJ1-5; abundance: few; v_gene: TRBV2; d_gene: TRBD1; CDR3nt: TGTGCCAGCAGGGCCGGGACAGGGCGGAAACAGCCCCAGCATTTT; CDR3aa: CASRAGTGRKQPQHF
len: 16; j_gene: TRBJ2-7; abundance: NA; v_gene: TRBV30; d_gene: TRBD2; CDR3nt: TGTGCCTGGAGTGTACGGACTAGCGGGGCCACCTACGAGCAGTACTTC; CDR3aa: CAWSVRTSGATYEQYF
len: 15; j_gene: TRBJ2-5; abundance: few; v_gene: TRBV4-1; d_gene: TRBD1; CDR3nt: TGCGCCAGCAGCCAAGAATGGACAGGGCAAGAGACCCAGTACTTC; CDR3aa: CASSQEWTGQETQYF
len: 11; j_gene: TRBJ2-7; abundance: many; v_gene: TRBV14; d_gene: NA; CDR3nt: TGTGCCAGCAGCCACAGCTACGAGCAGTACTTC; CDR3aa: CASSHSYEQYF
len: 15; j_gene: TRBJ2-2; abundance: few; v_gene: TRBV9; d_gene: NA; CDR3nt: TGTGCCAGCAGCGTAGCAGGGACGAACACCGGGGAGCTGTTTTTT; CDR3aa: CASSVAGTNTGELFF
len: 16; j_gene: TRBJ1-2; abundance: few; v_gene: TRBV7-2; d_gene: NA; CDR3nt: TGTGCCAGCAGCTTTGGTTTCGCTACAGGGCCGAATGGCTACACCTTC; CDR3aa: CASSFGFATGPNGYTF
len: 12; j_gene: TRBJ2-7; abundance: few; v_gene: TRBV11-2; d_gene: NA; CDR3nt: TGTGCCAGCAGCTTAGCTGTCCATGAGCAGTACTTC; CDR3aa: CASSLAVHEQYF
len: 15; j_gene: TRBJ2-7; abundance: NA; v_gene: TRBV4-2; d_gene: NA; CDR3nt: TGTGCCAGCAGCCAAGATCTAACGGAGCCCTACGAGCAGTACTTC; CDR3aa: CASSQDLTEPYEQYF
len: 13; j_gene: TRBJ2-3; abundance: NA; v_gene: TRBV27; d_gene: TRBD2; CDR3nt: TGTTCACGACTAGCGGGGGTCACAGATACGCAGTATTTT; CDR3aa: CSRLAGVTDTQYF
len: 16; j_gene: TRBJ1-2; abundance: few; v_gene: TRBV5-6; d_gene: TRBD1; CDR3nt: TGTGCCAGCAGCTTGGTCCCGGGACAGGGGGCAGGTGGCTACACCTTC; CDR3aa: CASSLVPGQGAGGYTF
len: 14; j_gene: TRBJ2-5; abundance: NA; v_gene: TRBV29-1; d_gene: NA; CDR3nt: TGCAGCGTTCAGGGGCGGGGTCTTCAAGAGACCCAGTACTTC; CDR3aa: CSVQGRGLQETQYF
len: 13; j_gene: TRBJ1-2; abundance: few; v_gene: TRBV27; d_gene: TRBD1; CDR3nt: TGTGCCAGCAGCCTTGGACAGGGTGGTGGCTACACCTTC; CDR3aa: CASSLGQGGGYTF
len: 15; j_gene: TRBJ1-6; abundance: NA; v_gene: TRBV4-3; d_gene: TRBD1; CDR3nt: TGCGCCAGCAGCTCCCTGACAGGGGGAGGGACACCCCTCCACTTT; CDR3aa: CASSSLTGGGTPLHF
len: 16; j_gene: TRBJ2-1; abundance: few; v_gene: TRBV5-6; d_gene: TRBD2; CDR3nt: TGTGCCAGCAGCTTAATCGGACTAGCGGAAACCAATGAGCAGTTCTTC; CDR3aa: CASSLIGLAETNEQFF
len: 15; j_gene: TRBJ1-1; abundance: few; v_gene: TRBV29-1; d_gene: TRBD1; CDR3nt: TGCAGCGTGAGACCCACGACAGGGGGCCACACTGAAGCTTTCTTT; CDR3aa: CSVRPTTGGHTEAFF
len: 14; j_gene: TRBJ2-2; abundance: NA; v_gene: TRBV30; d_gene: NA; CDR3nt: TGTGCCTGGAGTGTACGACCGAACACCGGGGAGCTGTTTTTT; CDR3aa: CAWSVRPNTGELFF
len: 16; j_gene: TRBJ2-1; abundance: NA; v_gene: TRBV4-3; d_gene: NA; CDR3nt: TGCGCCAGCAGCTCAGAGGGGACTCCTTCCTACAATGAGCAGTTCTTC; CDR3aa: CASSSEGTPSYNEQFF
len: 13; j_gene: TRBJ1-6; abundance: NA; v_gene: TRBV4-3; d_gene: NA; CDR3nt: TGCGCCAGCAGCCAAGCGGAGAATTCACCCCTCCACTTT; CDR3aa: CASSQAENSPLHF
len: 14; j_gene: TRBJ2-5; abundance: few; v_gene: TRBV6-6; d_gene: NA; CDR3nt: TGTGCCAGCAGTTACCAGCGGACCCAAGAGACCCAGTACTTC; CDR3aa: CASSYQRTQETQYF
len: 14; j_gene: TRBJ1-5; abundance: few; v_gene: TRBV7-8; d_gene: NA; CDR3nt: TGTGCCAGCAGCCTTGGACTGAGCAATCAGCCCCAGCATTTT; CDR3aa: CASSLGLSNQPQHF
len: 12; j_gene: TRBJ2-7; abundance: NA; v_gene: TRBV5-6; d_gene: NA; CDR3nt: TGTGCCAGCGGGGGCAGCTCCTACGAGCAGTACTTC; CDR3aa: CASGGSSYEQYF
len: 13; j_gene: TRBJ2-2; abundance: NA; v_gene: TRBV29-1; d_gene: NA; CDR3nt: TGCAGCGTTGGGCCCCCAGGGGACGGGGAGCTGTTTTTT; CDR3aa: CSVGPPGDGELFF
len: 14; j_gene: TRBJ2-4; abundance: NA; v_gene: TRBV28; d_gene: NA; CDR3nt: TGTGCCAGCACGCGGACGGGCCCTATGGACATTCAGTACTTC; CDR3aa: CASTRTGPMDIQYF
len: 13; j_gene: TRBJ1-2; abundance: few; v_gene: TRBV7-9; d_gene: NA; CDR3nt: TGTGCCAGCAGCTTGAGGACAGCCTATGGCTACACCTTC; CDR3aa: CASSLRTAYGYTF
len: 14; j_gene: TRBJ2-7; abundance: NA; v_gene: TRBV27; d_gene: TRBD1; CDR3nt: TGTGCCAGCAGTTTACGGGACAGGAACTACGAGCAGTACTTC; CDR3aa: CASSLRDRNYEQYF
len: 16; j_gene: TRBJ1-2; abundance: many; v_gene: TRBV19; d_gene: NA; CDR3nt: TGTGCCAGTAGTCCACTACCTCAGAGGATTAGCTATGGCTACACCTTC; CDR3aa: CASSPLPQRISYGYTF
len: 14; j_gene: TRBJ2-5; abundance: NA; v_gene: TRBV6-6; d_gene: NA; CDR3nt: TGTGCCAGCAGTCCCGGCGGGGCTAGGGAGACCCAGTACTTC; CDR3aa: CASSPGGARETQYF
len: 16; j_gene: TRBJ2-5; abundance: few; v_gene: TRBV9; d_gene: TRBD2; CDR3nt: TGTGCCAGCAGCGCCAGACTAGCGGGGCACCAAGAGACCCAGTACTTC; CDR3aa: CASSARLAGHQETQYF